One sample yielded the 31 T cell receptor beta chains listed below, sequenced in a study of blood T cell repertoires in COVID-19 (dated by TCRdb to the early 2020s). Library generation was performed with the immunoSEQ multiplex PCR assay. Drawn from immuneACCESS, this table holds only the in-frame rearrangements with V and J called that TCRdb kept. Clones are partly lost; checked studies trace under half to an unresolved V gene and leave the rest unexplained. This sample is represented by under 200,000 clones; around 80% of them were singletons. The ten largest account for approximately 15% of the sample. The sequencing input was peripheral blood. The source is a man aged 30 to 45 with active or convalescent COVID-19.

Written as DNA, the CDR3 is TGTGCCACCAGCCCGGGACTTATGCTTTACTATGGCTACACCTTC. It specifies CATSPGLMLYYGYTF. The rearrangement joins TRBV15 to TRBJ1-2, with D maybe TRBD1 (5 bases). This CDR3 has 15 amino acids. Trimming took off 5 bases at V and 3 bases at J, with 16 bases between the two ends. CDR1 is LNHNV, CDR2 YYDKDF, per germline (reference sequence).

The CDR3, as DNA: TGTGCCAGCAGTGCACAGGGGGCTGACTATGGCTACACCTTC. Protein sequence: CASSAQGADYGYTF. This chain links TRBV2 with TRBJ1-2, with 9 positions matching TRBD1. The V segment lost 4 bases and the J segment 3 bases; nucleotides outside the gene matches: 3. This CDR3 contains 14 residues. The V gene's germline CDR1 is SNHLY and CDR2 FYNNEI.

The gene calls are TRBV6-5 and TRBJ2-4, with D tentatively TRBD1 (6 bases). In germline, CDR1 is MNHEY, CDR2 SVGAGI. V lost 2 bases and J 0 bases, leaving 8 bases between the germline ends. This CDR3 has 15 amino acids. The CDR3 spells CASSYDRIAKNIQYF. The CDR3 DNA is TGTGCCAGCAGTTACGACAGGATAGCCAAAAACATTCAGTACTTC.

The chain employs TRBV21-1 and TRBJ2-7; whether TRBD2, the table's D call, matches the DNA was not checked. TRBV21-1 counts as a pseudogene. This CDR3 is built from 14 residues. The CDR3, as DNA: TGTGCCAGCAGCAAAGTGAGTAAGGGAGGAGAGCAGTACTTC. It specifies CASSKVSKGGEQYF.

This clone was picked up a small number of times. This sequence joins TRBV5-1 and TRBJ1-1; D may be TRBD1 (5 bases). The germline V and J ends were trimmed by 4 bases and 5 bases, with 18 bases remaining between them. The CDR3 loop spans 15 amino acids. Germline-derived CDR1 and CDR2 are SGHRS and YFSETQ. The CDR3 is CASSPGGGIETEAFF. The CDR3 region has the DNA TGCGCCAGCAGCCCCGGGGGGGGGATAGAAACTGAAGCTTTCTTT.

This clone was seen a few times. The chain couples TRBV28 to TRBJ1-4, with D hard to call. This CDR3 contains 13 residues. V lost 5 bases and J lost 10, with 14 bases in between. CDR1 MDHEN and CDR2 SYDVKM come from the germline V gene. The chain's CDR3 is CASSAPDEGKLFF. The CDR3, as DNA: TGTGCCAGCAGTGCCCCCGATGAGGGAAAACTGTTTTTT.

A single count supports this clone. This chain connects TRBV3-1 (or the pseudogene TRBV3-2) to TRBJ1-2; D gene unclear. CDR1 LGHDT and CDR2 YNNKEL come from the germline V gene (reference sequence). Deletions cut 2 bases from V and 7 bases from J, with 23 bases between. CDR3 size: 17 residues. This CDR3 is CASSQHPPIREGLGYTF. The CDR3 DNA is TGTGCCAGCAGCCAACACCCCCCGATTAGGGAGGGCCTTGGCTACACCTTC.

The chain recombines TRBV19 with TRBJ2-2, with 7 positions matching TRBD1. V gave up 5 bases and J gave up 2 bases; unmatched junction bases: 5. Germline CDR1 and CDR2: LNHDA and SQIVND (reference sequence). The CDR3 totals 15 residues. The CDR3 sequence is CASSLGQANTGELFF. The CDR3 DNA follows: TGTGCCAGTAGTCTCGGACAGGCCAACACCGGGGAGCTGTTTTTT.

This sequence joins TRBV12-5 and TRBJ1-2; maybe TRBD1 (6 bases). Germline V CDR1 and CDR2: LGHNT, FRNRAP. V was cut by 0 bases and J by 7 bases, with 21 bases left in between. This CDR3 is 17 amino acids long. CDR3 amino acids: CASGLVATAMPRGGYTF. The CDR3 coding sequence is TGTGCTAGTGGTTTGGTTGCGACAGCTATGCCCAGGGGTGGCTACACCTTC.

The V gene is TRBV4-1, the J gene TRBJ2-7; weak D call: TRBD1 (6 bases). CDR1 and CDR2 from the germline V gene are MGHRA and YSYEKL. The CDR3 has 17 amino acids. Trimming left V 4 bases short and J 0 bases short, with 19 bases between. Here the CDR3 reads CASSRTQGPTSSYEQYF. DNA for the CDR3: TGCGCCAGCAGCCGTACACAGGGCCCAACGAGCTCCTACGAGCAGTACTTC.

The J gene is TRBJ1-5, the V gene TRBV18, with a tentative D call TRBD1 (6 bases). Deletions cut 5 bases from V and 5 bases from J, with 19 bases between. This CDR3 is built from 16 residues. Germline CDR1 and CDR2: KGHSH and LQKENI. The DNA of the CDR3 is TGTGCCAGCTCAGATGTCACAGGGAATGGGGATCAGCCCCAGCATTTT. Protein sequence: CASSDVTGNGDQPQHF.

The chain carries TRBV19 and TRBJ2-1; TRBD2 matches 7 bases. CDR1 LNHDA and CDR2 SQIVND come from the germline V gene (reference sequence). The CDR3 runs 16 residues. V was pared by 5 bases and J by 0 bases, with 7 bases of the junction left unmatched. As DNA, the CDR3 is TGTGCCAGTAGTCTTTTTGGCGGGAGCTCCTACAATGAGCAGTTCTTC. Residues: CASSLFGGSSYNEQFF.

V is TRBV25-1 and J is TRBJ2-3, with 9 bases that match TRBD2. Trimming took 1 base from V and 5 from J; bases not matched to a gene: 1. Germline V gene sequence: CDR1 MGHDK, CDR2 SYGVNS. The CDR3 length is 14 residues. The CDR3 loop is CASSESLAGDTQYF. The CDR3 DNA is TGTGCCAGCAGTGAATCACTAGCGGGAGATACGCAGTATTTT.

This clone was picked up one time. CDR3 sequence reads: CASSPTTGWNQPQHF. CDR3 DNA sequence: TGTGCCAGCAGTCCTACGACAGGGTGGAATCAGCCCCAGCATTTT. The genes are TRBV28 and TRBJ1-5; 7 positions match TRBD1. V shed 5 bases and J 4 bases; nucleotides not matched to a gene: 8. The germline CDR1 and CDR2 sequences are MDHEN and SYDVKM. The CDR3 covers 15 residues.

The chain is built from TRBV19 and TRBJ2-1; D possibly corresponds to TRBD1 (6 bases). The CDR3 contains 17 residues. V lost 0 bases and J 0 bases, leaving 12 bases between the germline ends. Germline CDR1 and CDR2: LNHDA and SQIVND (reference sequence). The CDR3 spells CASSIEGQLSSYNEQFF. As DNA, the CDR3 is TGTGCCAGTAGTATAGAAGGACAGCTGAGCTCCTACAATGAGCAGTTCTTC.

This clone has ten or more counts. The genes are TRBV7-2 and TRBJ1-3; the D is unclear. Germline CDR1 and CDR2: SGHTA and FQGNSA. This CDR3 spans 16 amino acids. V lost 1 base and J lost 0, with 10 bases in between. The CDR3 coding sequence is TGTGCCAGCAGCTTAGTGCCAGCGAGCTCTGGAAACACCATATATTTT. It specifies CASSLVPASSGNTIYF.

The J gene is TRBJ1-6, the V gene TRBV7-2, with 7 bases identical to TRBD1. This CDR3 comprises 15 residues. The germline CDR1 and CDR2 sequences are SGHTA and FQGNSA. Unmatched junction bases numbered 2, after V lost 1 base and J lost 5 bases. The CDR3 nucleotides read TGTGCCAGCAGCTTAGTTGACAGGGATAATTCACCCCTCCACTTT. Translating it yields CASSLVDRDNSPLHF.

This chain uses TRBV4-2 with TRBJ2-2, with a weak D call TRBD1 (5 bases). Per germline, CDR1 LGHNA and CDR2 YNFKEQ. V shed 0 bases and J shed 1 base, with 12 bases lying between them. This CDR3 has 17 amino acids. CDR3 nucleotide sequence: TGTGCCAGCAGCCAAGAGGCGGACACGATGAACACCGGGGAGCTGTTTTTT. Protein: CASSQEADTMNTGELFF.

The count of this clone is one. The chain's CDR3 is CASSVEYRAGASYNEQFF. Written as DNA, the CDR3 is TGTGCCAGCAGCGTAGAATATAGAGCGGGAGCGTCCTACAATGAGCAGTTCTTC. The gene calls are TRBV9 and TRBJ2-1; 8 bases align to TRBD2. Germline V lookup: CDR1 SGDLS, CDR2 YYNGEE. This CDR3 region has 18 residues. With 0 bases clipped from V and 1 base from J, the junction kept 9 bases outside the gene matches.

The chain recombines TRBV19 with TRBJ1-5, with 9 bases matching TRBD1. Germline CDR1 LNHDA, CDR2 SQIVND (reference sequence). The CDR3 runs to 15 residues. V gave up 6 bases and J gave up 3 bases; unmatched junction bases: 6. CDR3 bases: TGTGCCAGTAGGGGGACAGGGACCATCAATCAGCCCCAGCATTTT. Its translation is CASRGTGTINQPQHF.

The V call is TRBV6-5, the J call TRBJ1-4; a weak D match, TRBD1 (5 bases). Germline V CDR1 and CDR2: MNHEY, SVGAGI. This CDR3 has 16 amino acids. V shed 0 bases and J shed 8 bases, with 16 bases lying between them. CDR3 region: CASSYSGGAGMEKLFF. Here the CDR3 DNA reads TGTGCCAGCAGTTACTCCGGAGGGGCAGGAATGGAAAAACTGTTTTTT.

V is TRBV6-6 and J is TRBJ2-7; a possible D gene is TRBD2 (8 bases). The CDR3 runs 15 residues. The germline gives CDR1 MNHNY, CDR2 SVGAGI (reference sequence). Trimming removed 10 bases at V and 0 bases at J, with 19 bases between. CDR3 sequence: CATYSGAGGSYEQYV. Written as DNA, the CDR3 is TGTGCCACCTATAGCGGGGCAGGGGGCTCCTACGAGCAGTACGTC.

This rearrangement joins TRBV6-5 to TRBJ1-5, with no clear D. The CDR3 has 15 amino acids. Trimming shortened V by 11 bases and J by 1 base, and 18 bases separated the two germline ends. Germline V gene data show CDR1 as MNHEY and CDR2 as SVGAGI. In DNA form, the CDR3 reads TGTGCCTCCCTCTTTGAAGCTTCCAGCAATCAGCCCCAGCATTTT. Encoded protein: CASLFEASSNQPQHF.

This rearrangement joins TRBV2 to TRBJ1-1, with a weak D call TRBD1 (5 bases). The V and J ends lost 5 bases and 0 bases respectively, with 10 bases between them. Germline lookup yields CDR1 SNHLY and CDR2 FYNNEI. The CDR3 length is 14 residues. DNA for the CDR3: TGTGCCAGCAGTCCCAGGGTCCTGAACACTGAAGCTTTCTTT. This codes for CASSPRVLNTEAFF.

V is TRBV6-1 and J is TRBJ1-2; possible D gene TRBD1, 5 bases. The CDR3 contains 14 residues. The V end was cut by 0 bases, the J end by 4 bases, with 9 bases between. Germline V CDR1 and CDR2: MNHNS, SASEGT. This chain's CDR3 is CASSEAGGSYGYTF. CDR3 DNA sequence: TGTGCCAGCAGTGAAGCGGGGGGAAGCTATGGCTACACCTTC.

J is TRBJ2-3 and V is TRBV6-1, with TRBD2 matching over 7 bases. V shed 1 base and J 0 bases; nucleotides not matched to a gene: 7. Per the germline V gene, CDR1 is MNHNS and CDR2 is SASEGT. The length of the CDR3 is 17 residues. The CDR3 DNA is TGTGCCAGCAGTGAAGGTCGGGGGGTCTCAAGCACAGATACGCAGTATTTT. It specifies CASSEGRGVSSTDTQYF.

The J gene is TRBJ1-1, the V gene TRBV6-2 or TRBV6-3, with TRBD1 identical over 9 bases. V was pared by 5 bases and J by 0 bases, with 7 bases of the junction left unmatched. Germline loops: CDR1 MNHEY, CDR2 SVGEGT. The CDR3 loop spans 16 amino acids. The DNA for the CDR3 is TGTGCCAGCAGTCCCGAGCGGACAGGGGTGAACACTGAAGCTTTCTTT. Protein product: CASSPERTGVNTEAFF.

The J gene is TRBJ2-1, the V gene TRBV24-1; maybe TRBD2 (5 bases). CDR1 and CDR2 from the germline V gene are KGHDR and SFDVKD. This CDR3 is 16 amino acids long. V was cut by 1 base and J by 8 bases, with 17 bases left in between. CDR3 bases: TGTGCCACCAGTGATTTTCGTAATGGCGGGCGTCATGAGCAGTTCTTC. Protein product: CATSDFRNGGRHEQFF.

V is TRBV6-4 and J is TRBJ1-1; D perhaps matches TRBD1 (6 bases). Trimming pared 6 bases from V and 3 bases from J, leaving 14 bases between. Germline-derived CDR1 and CDR2 are MRHNA and SNTAGT. The CDR3 runs to 14 residues. The CDR3 nucleotides are TGTGCCAGCAGGGTACAGGGTCAGGACACTGAAGCTTTCTTT. This encodes CASRVQGQDTEAFF.

This chain links TRBV29-1 with TRBJ2-5; 11 bases map to TRBD2. CDR1 and CDR2 (germline): SQVTM, ANQGSEA. The ends lost 6 bases at V and 5 bases at J; junction bases unmatched: 5. The CDR3 covers 13 residues. As DNA, the CDR3 is TGCAGCGTACTAGCGGGAGACCGGGAGACCCAGTACTTC. Its protein is CSVLAGDRETQYF.

The V and J genes are TRBV2 and TRBJ2-7, with D possibly being TRBD2 (5 bases). This CDR3 comprises 12 residues. V was clipped by 3 bases and J by 7 bases, with 10 bases between them. CDR1 SNHLY and CDR2 FYNNEI come from the germline V gene. The CDR3 DNA reads as TGTGCCAGCAGTGATAGTACGGGAGAGCAGTACGTC. Protein: CASSDSTGEQYV.